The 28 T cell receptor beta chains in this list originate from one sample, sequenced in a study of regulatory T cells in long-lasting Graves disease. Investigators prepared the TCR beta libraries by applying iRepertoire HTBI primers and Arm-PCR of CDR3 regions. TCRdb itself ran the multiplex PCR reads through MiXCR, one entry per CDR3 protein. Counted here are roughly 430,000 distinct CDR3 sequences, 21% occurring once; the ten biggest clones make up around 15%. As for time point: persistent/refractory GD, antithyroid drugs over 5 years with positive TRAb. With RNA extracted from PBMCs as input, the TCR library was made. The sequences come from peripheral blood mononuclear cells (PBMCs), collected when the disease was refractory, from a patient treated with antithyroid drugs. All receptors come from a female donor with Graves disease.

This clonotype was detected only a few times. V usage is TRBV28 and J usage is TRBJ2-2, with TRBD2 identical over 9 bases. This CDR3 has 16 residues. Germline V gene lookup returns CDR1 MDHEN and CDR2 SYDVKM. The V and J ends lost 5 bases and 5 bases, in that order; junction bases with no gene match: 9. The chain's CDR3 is CASSATRAGGTGELFF. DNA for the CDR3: TGTGCCAGCAGTGCCACTCGGGCGGGGGGGACCGGGGAGCTGTTTTTT.

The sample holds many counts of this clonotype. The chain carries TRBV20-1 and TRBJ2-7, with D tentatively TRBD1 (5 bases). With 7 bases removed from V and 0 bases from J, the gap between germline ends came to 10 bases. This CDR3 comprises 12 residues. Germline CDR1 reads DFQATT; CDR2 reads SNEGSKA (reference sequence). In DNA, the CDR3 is TGCAGTGGGAGACAGAACTCCTACGAGCAGTACTTC. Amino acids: CSGRQNSYEQYF.

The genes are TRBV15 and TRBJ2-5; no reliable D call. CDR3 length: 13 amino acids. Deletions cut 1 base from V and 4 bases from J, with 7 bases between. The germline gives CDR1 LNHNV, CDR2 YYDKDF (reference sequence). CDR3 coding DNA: TGTGCCACCAGCAGAGCCCTCCCAGAGACCCAGTACTTC. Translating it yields CATSRALPETQYF. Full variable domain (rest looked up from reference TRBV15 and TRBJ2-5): DAMVIQNPRYQVTQFGKPVTLSCSQTLNHNVMYWYQQKSSQAPKLLFHYYDKDFNNEADTPDNFQSRRPNTSFCFLDIRSPGLGDTAMYLCATSRALPETQYFGPGTRLLVL.

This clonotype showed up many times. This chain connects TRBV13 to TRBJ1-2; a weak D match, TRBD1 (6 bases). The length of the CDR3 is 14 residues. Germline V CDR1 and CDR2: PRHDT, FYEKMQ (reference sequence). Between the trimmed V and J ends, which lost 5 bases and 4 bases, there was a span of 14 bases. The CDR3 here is CASSQWTDGYGYTF. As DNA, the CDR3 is TGTGCCAGCAGCCAATGGACAGACGGCTATGGCTACACCTTC.

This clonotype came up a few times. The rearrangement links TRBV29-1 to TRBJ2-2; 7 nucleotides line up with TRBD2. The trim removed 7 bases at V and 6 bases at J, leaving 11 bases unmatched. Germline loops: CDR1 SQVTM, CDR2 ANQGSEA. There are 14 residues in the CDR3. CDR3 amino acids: CSAPSGMGAGELFF. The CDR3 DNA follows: TGCAGCGCCCCGAGCGGGATGGGGGCCGGGGAGCTGTTTTTT.

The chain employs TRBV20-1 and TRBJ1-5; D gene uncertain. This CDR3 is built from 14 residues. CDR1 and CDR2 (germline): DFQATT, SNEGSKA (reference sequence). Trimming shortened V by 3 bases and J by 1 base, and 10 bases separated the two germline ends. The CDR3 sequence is CSASRTGSNQPQHF. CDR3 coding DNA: TGCAGTGCTAGCCGGACCGGAAGCAATCAGCCCCAGCATTTT.

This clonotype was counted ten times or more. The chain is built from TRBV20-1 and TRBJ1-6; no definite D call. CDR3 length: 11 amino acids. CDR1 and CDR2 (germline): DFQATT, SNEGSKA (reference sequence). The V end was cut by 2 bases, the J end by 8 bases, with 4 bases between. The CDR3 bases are TGCAGTGCTAGACTTGATTCACCCCTCCACTTT. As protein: CSARLDSPLHF.

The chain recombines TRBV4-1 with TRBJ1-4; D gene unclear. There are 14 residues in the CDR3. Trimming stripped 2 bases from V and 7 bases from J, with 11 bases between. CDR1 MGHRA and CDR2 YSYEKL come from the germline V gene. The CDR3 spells CASSQFKISEKLFF. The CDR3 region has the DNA TGCGCCAGCAGCCAATTTAAGATCTCTGAAAAACTGTTTTTT.

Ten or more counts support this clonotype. CDR3 protein: CACPGTGSYGYTF. As DNA, the CDR3 is TGTGCCTGCCCCGGGACAGGGTCCTATGGCTACACCTTC. This chain connects TRBV30 to TRBJ1-2; 9 nucleotides agree with TRBD1. Trimming at V came to 6 bases and at J to 4 bases, leaving 6 bases not matched to a gene. The germline V gene has CDR1 GTSNPN and CDR2 SVGIG (reference sequence). The CDR3 sequence is 13 residues long.

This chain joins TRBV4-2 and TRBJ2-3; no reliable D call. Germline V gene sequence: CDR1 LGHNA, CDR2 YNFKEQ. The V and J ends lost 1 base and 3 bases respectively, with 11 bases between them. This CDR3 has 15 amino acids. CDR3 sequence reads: CASSQGGVATDTQYF. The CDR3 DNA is TGTGCCAGCAGCCAAGGTGGAGTAGCTACAGATACGCAGTATTTT.

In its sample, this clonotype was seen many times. In DNA form, the CDR3 reads TGTGCCAGCAGTTTCATTTTTATAGGGGTTGGAAGCAATCAGCCCCAGCATTTT. Its translation: CASSFIFIGVGSNQPQHF. This chain links TRBV28 with TRBJ1-5; tentatively, D is TRBD1 (5 bases). V shed 3 bases and J shed 1 base, with 19 bases lying between them. Germline V CDR1 and CDR2: MDHEN, SYDVKM. CDR3 length equals 18 residues.

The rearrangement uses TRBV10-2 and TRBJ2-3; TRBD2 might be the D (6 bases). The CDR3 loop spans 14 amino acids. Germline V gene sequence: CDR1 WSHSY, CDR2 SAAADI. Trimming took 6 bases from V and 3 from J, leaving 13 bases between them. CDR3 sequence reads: CASRRGTLTDTQYF. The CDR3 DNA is TGCGCCAGCAGAAGAGGGACTTTGACAGATACGCAGTATTTT.

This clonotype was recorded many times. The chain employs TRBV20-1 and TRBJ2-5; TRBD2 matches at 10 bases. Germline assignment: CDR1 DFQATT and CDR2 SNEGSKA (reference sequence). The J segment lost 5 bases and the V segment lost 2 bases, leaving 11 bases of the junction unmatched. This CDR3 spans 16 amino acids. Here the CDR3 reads CSARPVLAGVKETQYF. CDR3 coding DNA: TGCAGTGCTAGACCAGTCCTAGCGGGAGTAAAGGAGACCCAGTACTTC.

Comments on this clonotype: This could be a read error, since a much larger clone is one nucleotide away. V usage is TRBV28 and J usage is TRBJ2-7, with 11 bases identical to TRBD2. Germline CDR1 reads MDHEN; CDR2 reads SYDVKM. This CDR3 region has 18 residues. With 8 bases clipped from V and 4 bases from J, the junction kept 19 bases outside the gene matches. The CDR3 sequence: CASCPIFPIAGGHYEQYF. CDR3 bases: TGTGCCAGCTGTCCGATTTTTCCTATAGCGGGAGGGCATTACGAGCAGTACTTC.

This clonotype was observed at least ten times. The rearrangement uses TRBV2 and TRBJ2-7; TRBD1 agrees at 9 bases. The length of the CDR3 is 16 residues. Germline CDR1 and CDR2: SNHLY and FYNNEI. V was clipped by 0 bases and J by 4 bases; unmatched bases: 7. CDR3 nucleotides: TGTGCCAGCAGTGAAGCGGGTGACAGGGGGAAGTACGAGCAGTACTTC. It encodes CASSEAGDRGKYEQYF.

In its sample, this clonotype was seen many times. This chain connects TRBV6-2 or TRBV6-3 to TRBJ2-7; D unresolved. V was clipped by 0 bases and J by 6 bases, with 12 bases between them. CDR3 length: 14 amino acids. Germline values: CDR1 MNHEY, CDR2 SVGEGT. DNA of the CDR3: TGTGCCAGCAGTTACTCTGCGTCTATGGCCGAGCAGTACTTC. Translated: CASSYSASMAEQYF.

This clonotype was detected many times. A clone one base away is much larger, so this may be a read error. The CDR3 region is CASSFPSSPLHF. DNA for the CDR3: TGTGCCAGCAGTTTCCCGAGTTCACCCCTCCACTTT. The chain links TRBV28 to TRBJ1-6, with D uncertain. Trimming removed 3 bases from V and 9 bases from J, with 6 bases in between. Germline assignment: CDR1 MDHEN and CDR2 SYDVKM. The CDR3 contains 12 residues.

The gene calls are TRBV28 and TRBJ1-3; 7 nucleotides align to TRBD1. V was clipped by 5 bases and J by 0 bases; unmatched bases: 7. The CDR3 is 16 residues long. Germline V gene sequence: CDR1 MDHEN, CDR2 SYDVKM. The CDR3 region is CASSRTGTLSGNTIYF. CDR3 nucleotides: TGTGCCAGCAGTCGGACAGGAACTCTCTCTGGAAACACCATATATTTT.

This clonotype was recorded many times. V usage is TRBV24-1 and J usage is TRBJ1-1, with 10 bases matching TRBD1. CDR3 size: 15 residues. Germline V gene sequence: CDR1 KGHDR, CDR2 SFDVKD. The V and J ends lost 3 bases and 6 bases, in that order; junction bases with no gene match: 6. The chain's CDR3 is CATSDPGQGKAEAFF. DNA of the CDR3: TGTGCCACCAGTGATCCGGGACAGGGGAAGGCTGAAGCTTTCTTT.

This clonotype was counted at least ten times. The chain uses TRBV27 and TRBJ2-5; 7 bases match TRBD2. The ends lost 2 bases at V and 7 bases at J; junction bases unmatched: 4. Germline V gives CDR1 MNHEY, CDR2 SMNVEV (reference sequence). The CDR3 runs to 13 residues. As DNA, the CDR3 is TGTGCCAGCAGTTTAACGAGGGAGGGGACCCAGTACTTC. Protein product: CASSLTREGTQYF.

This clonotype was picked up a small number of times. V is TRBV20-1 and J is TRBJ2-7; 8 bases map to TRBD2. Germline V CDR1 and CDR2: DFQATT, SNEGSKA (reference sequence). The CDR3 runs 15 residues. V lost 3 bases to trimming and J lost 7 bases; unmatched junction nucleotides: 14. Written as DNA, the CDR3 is TGCAGTGCTAGTCTGCCAGCGGGAGTAGGAATGGAGCAGTACTTC. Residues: CSASLPAGVGMEQYF.

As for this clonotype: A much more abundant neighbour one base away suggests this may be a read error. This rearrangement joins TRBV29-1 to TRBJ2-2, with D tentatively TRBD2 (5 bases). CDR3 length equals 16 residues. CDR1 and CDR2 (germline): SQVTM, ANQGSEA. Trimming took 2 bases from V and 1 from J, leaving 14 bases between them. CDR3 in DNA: TGCAGCGTTGAACCCGAGGAGGCATGGAACACCGGGGAGCTGTTTTTT. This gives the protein CSVEPEEAWNTGELFF.

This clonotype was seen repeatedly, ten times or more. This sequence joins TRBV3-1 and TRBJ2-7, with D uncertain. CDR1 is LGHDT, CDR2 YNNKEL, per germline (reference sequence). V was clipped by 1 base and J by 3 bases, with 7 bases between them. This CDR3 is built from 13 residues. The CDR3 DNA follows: TGTGCCAGCAGCCAAGGAACAGTCTACGAGCAGTACTTC. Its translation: CASSQGTVYEQYF.

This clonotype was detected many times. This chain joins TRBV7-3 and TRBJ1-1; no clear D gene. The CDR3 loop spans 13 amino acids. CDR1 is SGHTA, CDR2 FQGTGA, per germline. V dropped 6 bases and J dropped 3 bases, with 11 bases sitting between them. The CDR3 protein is CASRQRRDTEAFF. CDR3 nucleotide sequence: TGTGCCAGCAGACAAAGAAGGGACACTGAAGCTTTCTTT.

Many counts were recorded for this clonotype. CDR3 sequence (DNA): TGTGCCAGCAGCCACGAGGGACAGGGGCTATACGAGCAGTACTTC. Encoded protein: CASSHEGQGLYEQYF. The rearrangement joins TRBV5-6 to TRBJ2-7; 10 bases are shared with TRBD1. The germline V gene has CDR1 SGHDT and CDR2 YYEEEE. The CDR3 is 15 amino acids. The V and J ends lost 4 bases and 4 bases, in that order; junction bases with no gene match: 8.

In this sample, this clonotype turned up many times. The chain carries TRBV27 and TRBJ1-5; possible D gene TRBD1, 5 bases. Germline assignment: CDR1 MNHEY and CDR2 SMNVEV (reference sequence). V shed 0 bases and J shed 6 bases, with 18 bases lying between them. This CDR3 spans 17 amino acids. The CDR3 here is CASSLSWQGIGSQPQHF. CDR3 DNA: TGTGCCAGCAGTTTATCGTGGCAGGGTATAGGATCTCAGCCCCAGCATTTT.

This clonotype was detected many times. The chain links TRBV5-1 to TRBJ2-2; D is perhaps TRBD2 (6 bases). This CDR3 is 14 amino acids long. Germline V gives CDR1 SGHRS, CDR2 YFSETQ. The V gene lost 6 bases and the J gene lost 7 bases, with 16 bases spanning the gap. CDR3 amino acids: CASIAAGSNGELFF. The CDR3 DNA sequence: TGCGCCAGCATCGCGGCGGGATCGAACGGGGAGCTGTTTTTT.

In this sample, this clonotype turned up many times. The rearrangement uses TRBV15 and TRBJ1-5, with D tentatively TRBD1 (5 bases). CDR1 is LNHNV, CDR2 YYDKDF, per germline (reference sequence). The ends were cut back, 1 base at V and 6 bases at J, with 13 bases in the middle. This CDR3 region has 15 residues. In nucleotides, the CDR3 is TGTGCCACCAGCAGAGCTGGGACTAATAGTCAGCCCCAGCATTTT. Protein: CATSRAGTNSQPQHF.